The present T cell receptor beta chain was sequenced within a study of OX40 agonist ivuxolimab in advanced cancers. Study observations and caveats: Researchers report that CD8+ T cells had, on average, more expanded clones than CD4+. Among the least clonally expanded were partial responders at 0.1-3.0 mg/kg.

This clone was observed a single time. The antigen remains unidentified. Clones were read by immunoSEQ multiplex PCR, and TCRdb kept only the in-frame ones, dropping some. The sample shows roughly 76,000 clones, around four fifths of them seen only once. This CDR3 has 19 amino acids. The germline V and J ends were trimmed by 6 bases and 0 bases, with 24 bases remaining between them. Germline lookup yields CDR1 SNHLY and CDR2 FYNNEI. The clonotype originates from an adult with an advanced solid tumor such as melanoma, head and neck, liver or kidney cancer. Sequencing was performed on CD4+ or CD8+ T cells sorted from blood, taken in a trial of the OX40 agonist ivuxolimab. This rearrangement joins TRBV2 to TRBJ2-1, with D perhaps TRBD2 (5 bases). CDR3 protein: CASSAAEIEGMSSYNEQFF. In nucleotides, the CDR3 is TGTGCCAGCAGCGCGGCCGAGATTGAGGGAATGAGCTCCTACAATGAGCAGTTCTTC.